This TCR beta chain was captured by sequencing in a study of T cells in Graves' hyperthyroidism and ophthalmopathy. Study-wide points: Most thyroid clonotypes that were expanded above 0.001 also turned up in blood.

RNA transcripts provided the source from which TCR beta CDR3 regions were amplified. First-round RT-PCR of the TCR CDR3 relied on the HTBI primer set. TCRdb reanalysed the multiplex PCR reads using MiXCR and keeps one entry per CDR3 protein. The sample lists 530,000 or so distinct CDR3 sequences; roughly 46% were seen once. CDR3 length: 11 residues. V shed 6 bases and J shed 12 bases, with 14 bases lying between them. The study enrolled patients aged 18 to 65 with newly diagnosed hyperthyroidism of under 2 months' duration. Clinical symptoms, serum thyroxine, TRAb, thyroid ultrasound and orbital computed tomography established diagnosis. As concerns this clonotype: Its antigen is unidentified.

The gene calls are TRBV12-3 or TRBV12-4 and TRBJ1-2; D gene unclear. Sequenced material: peripheral blood or thyroid tissue (not recorded which). The clonotype originates from a woman between 18 and 29 years old with Graves' hyperthyroidism. The CDR3 spells CASREDDTHTF. The CDR3 DNA reads TGTGCCAGCAGAGAGGACGATACACACACCTTC.